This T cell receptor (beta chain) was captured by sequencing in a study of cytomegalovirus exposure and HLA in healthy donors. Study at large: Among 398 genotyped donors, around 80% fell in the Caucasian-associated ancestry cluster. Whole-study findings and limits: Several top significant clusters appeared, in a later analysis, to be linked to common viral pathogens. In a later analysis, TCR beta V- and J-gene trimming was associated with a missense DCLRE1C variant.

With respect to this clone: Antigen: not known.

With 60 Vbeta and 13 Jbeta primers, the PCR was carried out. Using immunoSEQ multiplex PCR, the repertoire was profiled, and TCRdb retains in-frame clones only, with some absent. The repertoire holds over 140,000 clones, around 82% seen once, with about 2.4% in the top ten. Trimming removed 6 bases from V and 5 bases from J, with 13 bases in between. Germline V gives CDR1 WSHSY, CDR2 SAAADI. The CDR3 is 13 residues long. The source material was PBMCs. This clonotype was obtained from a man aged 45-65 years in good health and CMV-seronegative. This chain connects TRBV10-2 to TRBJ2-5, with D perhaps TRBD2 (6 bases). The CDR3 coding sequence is TGCGCCAGCAGAGGGGCGGCGGGGGAGACCCAGTACTTC. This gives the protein CASRGAAGETQYF.